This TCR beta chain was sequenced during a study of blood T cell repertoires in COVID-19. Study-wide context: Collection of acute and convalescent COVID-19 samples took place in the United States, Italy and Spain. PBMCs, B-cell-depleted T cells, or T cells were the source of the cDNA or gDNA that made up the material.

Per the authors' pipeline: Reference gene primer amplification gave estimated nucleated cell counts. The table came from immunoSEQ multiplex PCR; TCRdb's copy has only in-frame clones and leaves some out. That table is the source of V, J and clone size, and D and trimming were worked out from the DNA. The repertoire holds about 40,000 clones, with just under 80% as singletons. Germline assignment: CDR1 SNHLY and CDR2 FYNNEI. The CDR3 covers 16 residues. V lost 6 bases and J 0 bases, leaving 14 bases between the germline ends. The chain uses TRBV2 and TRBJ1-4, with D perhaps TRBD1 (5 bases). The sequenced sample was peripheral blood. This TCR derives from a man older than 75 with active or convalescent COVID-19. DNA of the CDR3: TGTGCCAGCAGCCAGGGACGGAGGGCAACTAATGAAAAACTGTTTTTT. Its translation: CASSQGRRATNEKLFF.